Below, one TCR beta chain is given with its context. The CDR3 spans 16 residues. This specimen belongs to a study of blood T cell repertoires in COVID-19. TCRdb's copy holds only in-frame clones and misses some; the assay was immunoSEQ multiplex PCR. The sample contains hundreds of thousands of clones, about four fifths of which appear only once. The gene calls are TRBV21-1 and TRBJ2-3; TRBD2 reflects the table's D call only, with no check against the DNA. TRBV21-1 is a pseudogene locus. This sequence originates from a woman between 45 and 60 years old with acute or convalescent COVID-19. Sequenced material: peripheral blood. The CDR3 coding sequence is TGTGCCAGCAGCCTTGGGACTAGCGGCAACACAGATACGCAGTATTTT. Protein: CASSLGTSGNTDTQYF.